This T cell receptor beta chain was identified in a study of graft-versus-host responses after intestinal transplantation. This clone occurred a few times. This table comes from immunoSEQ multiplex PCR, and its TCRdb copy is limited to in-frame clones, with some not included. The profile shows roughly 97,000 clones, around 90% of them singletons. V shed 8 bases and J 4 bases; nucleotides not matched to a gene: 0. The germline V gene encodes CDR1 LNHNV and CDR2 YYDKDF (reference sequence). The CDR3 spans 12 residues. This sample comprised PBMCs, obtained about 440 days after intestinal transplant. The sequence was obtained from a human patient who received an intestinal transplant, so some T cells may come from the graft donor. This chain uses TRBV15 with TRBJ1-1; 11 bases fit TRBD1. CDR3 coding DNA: TGTGCCACCGGGACAGGGGGCACTGAAGCTTTCTTT. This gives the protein CATGTGGTEAFF.